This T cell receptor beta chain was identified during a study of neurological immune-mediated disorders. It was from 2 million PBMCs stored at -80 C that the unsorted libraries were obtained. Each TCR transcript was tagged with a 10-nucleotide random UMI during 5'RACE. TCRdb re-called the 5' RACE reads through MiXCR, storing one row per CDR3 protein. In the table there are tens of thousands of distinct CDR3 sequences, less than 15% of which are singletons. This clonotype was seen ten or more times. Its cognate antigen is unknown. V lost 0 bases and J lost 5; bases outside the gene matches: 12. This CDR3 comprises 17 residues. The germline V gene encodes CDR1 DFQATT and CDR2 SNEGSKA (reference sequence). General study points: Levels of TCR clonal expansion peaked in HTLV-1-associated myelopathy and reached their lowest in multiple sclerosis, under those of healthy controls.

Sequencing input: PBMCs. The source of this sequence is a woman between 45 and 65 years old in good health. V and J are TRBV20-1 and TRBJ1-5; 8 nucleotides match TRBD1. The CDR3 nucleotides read TGCAGTGCTAGAGATCCCACCAGGGGGCAAAGAGATCAGCCCCAGCATTTT. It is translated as CSARDPTRGQRDQPQHF.